This paragraph reports one T cell receptor beta chain. Its antigen remains undetermined. Base qualities are not recorded, but no much larger clone differs from it by a single base. The entry originates in a study of response to subunit inactivated influenza vaccine (dated by TCRdb to the late 2010s). Broadly, across the study: Deep quantitative T cell receptor repertoire profiling was used in the study to track responses to a trivalent subunit inactivated influenza vaccine.

Receptor libraries were prepared by RT-PCR. The sample was run on an Illumina HiSeq 2500. TCRdb reanalyzed the raw reads on its own, using fastp at Q25 for trimming and MiXCR for clone calling, and kept in-frame beta chains. CDR3 protein sequences are deduplicated, and each keeps its most common genes and DNA. The sample table lists 700,000 to 800,000 distinct CDR3 sequences, 15% to 20% of them with a count of one. The top ten clones comprise about 11% of the sample. Compared with germline, V lacks 6 bases and J lacks 0 bases; bases without a gene match: 7. CDR1 and CDR2 are read off the germline V gene as SQVTM and ANQGSEA. From the cysteine through the phenylalanine, the CDR3 covers 14 amino acids. The DNA shown is the 42-base CDR3, in frame from base 1. General conclusions and limits of the study: The authors proposed that each seasonal influenza vaccination may bring in only a limited number of new T cells.

The chain was built from TRBV29-1 and TRBJ2-7, with 8 bases matching TRBD1. The TCR was taken from a man in his fifties who received an inactivated influenza vaccine. Donor details come from another sample of the same person, matched by shared clones. The starting material was PBMCs from blood, obtained roughly 5 days after vaccination. The bases read TGCAGCGTCCGGGGACAGGACAGCTCCTACGAGCAGTACTTC. This gives the protein CSVRGQDSSYEQYF.